This entry lists 23 T cell receptor beta chains sequenced from one sample in a study of shared clonotypes between healthy human individuals. TCRdb's table, derived via immunoSEQ multiplex PCR, lists solely in-frame clones and lacks some. The sample consists of 2.3 million or so clones, over 90% of them appearing once. The sequenced sample was naive CD4+ T cells from PBMCs. The subset is: CD45RA+ positively selected. The origin of the receptors is a man younger than 35 in good health. Some clones in this sample may be carry-over from other donors' samples.

The table lists this clone with a count of one. The V and J genes are TRBV11-3 and TRBJ2-1; D uncertain. The CDR3 loop spans 15 amino acids. Germline V lookup: CDR1 SGHNT, CDR2 YENEEA. The V end was cut by 3 bases, the J end by 0 bases, with 9 bases between. CDR3 residues: CASSFTGNSYNEQFF. CDR3 DNA sequence: TGTGCCAGCAGCTTTACGGGCAACTCCTACAATGAGCAGTTCTTC. The entire variable domain, with the rest obtained from reference TRBV11-3 and TRBJ2-1, is as follows: EAGVVQSPRYKIIEKKQPVAFWCNPISGHNTLYWYLQNLGQGPELLIRYENEEAVDDSQLPKDRFSAERLKGVDSTLKIQPAELGDSAVYLCASSFTGNSYNEQFFGPGTRLTVL.

The chain couples TRBV6-6 to TRBJ1-2, with D possibly being TRBD1 (5 bases). CDR3 length equals 12 residues. CDR1 MNHNY and CDR2 SVGAGI come from the germline V gene (reference sequence). Trimming cost V 5 bases and J 7 bases, with 11 bases left between them. The CDR3 region has the DNA TGTGCCAGCAGTCCCGGGACTCCTGGCTACACCTTC. Its translation: CASSPGTPGYTF.

V and J are TRBV29-1 and TRBJ2-7; 8 bases map to TRBD1. Germline CDR1 SQVTM, CDR2 ANQGSEA. The CDR3 totals 15 residues. J was trimmed by 1 base and V by 2 bases; bases with no gene match: 7. CDR3 sequence: CSVELDREFSYEQYF. The CDR3 DNA follows: TGCAGCGTTGAATTGGACAGGGAATTTTCCTACGAGCAGTACTTC.

The rearrangement joins TRBV28 to TRBJ2-2; 14 bases line up with TRBD2. This CDR3 spans 17 amino acids. CDR1 MDHEN and CDR2 SYDVKM come from the germline V gene. The V gene end was trimmed by 3 bases and the J gene end by 7 bases; junction bases not matched to a gene: 7. CDR3 nucleotide sequence: TGTGCCAGCAGTTTCTCCGGACTAGCGGGAGGTATCGGGGAGCTGTTTTTT. Translating gives CASSFSGLAGGIGELFF.

Turning to this clone: This sample includes further DNA sequences coding for the same CDR3. The chain links TRBV9 to TRBJ1-5; 7 bases agree with TRBD1. Germline assignment: CDR1 SGDLS and CDR2 YYNGEE. The V segment lost 5 bases and the J segment 4 bases; nucleotides outside the gene matches: 3. The CDR3 sequence is 13 residues long. This CDR3 reads CASSGDSNQPQHF. The CDR3 DNA reads TGTGCCAGCAGTGGGGACAGTAATCAGCCCCAGCATTTT.

The chain has TRBV6-6 and TRBJ2-7; D may match TRBD1 or TRBD2 (5 bases each). The CDR3 sequence is 15 residues long. Germline CDR1 MNHNY, CDR2 SVGAGI (reference sequence). V lost 8 bases and J lost 3, with 20 bases in between. CDR3 residues: CASRGTGRWDYEQYF. The CDR3 coding sequence is TGTGCCAGCCGAGGGACGGGCCGTTGGGACTACGAGCAGTACTTC.

This chain links TRBV16 with TRBJ1-2; no clear D. Germline V gene lookup returns CDR1 KGHSY and CDR2 FQNENV. The CDR3 spans 14 residues. V was cut by 0 bases and J by 3 bases, with 8 bases left in between. The CDR3 nucleotides are TGTGCCAGCAGCCAATCGAGGGCGGACTATGGCTACACCTTC. It specifies CASSQSRADYGYTF.

The chain joins TRBV7-3 to TRBJ2-1; D not resolved. The germline V gene encodes CDR1 SGHTA and CDR2 FQGTGA. This CDR3 comprises 14 residues. The V and J ends lost 2 bases and 5 bases respectively, with 10 bases between them. The CDR3 is CASSLLGGNNEQFF. CDR3 bases: TGTGCCAGCAGCTTACTCGGCGGAAACAATGAGCAGTTCTTC.

The genes are TRBV29-1 and TRBJ2-5; D may be TRBD2 (6 bases). The V gene's germline CDR1 is SQVTM and CDR2 ANQGSEA. V gave up 8 bases and J gave up 5 bases, with 15 bases separating them. The length of the CDR3 is 12 residues. The DNA for the CDR3 is TGCAGCCCGCGGGGTCCTTCGGAGACCCAGTACTTC. It is translated as CSPRGPSETQYF.

CDR3 residues: CASGSTRGSDYNEQFF. Written as DNA, the CDR3 is TGTGCTAGTGGTTCGACGCGCGGGAGCGACTACAATGAGCAGTTCTTC. V usage is TRBV12-5 and J usage is TRBJ2-1, with 7 bases fitting TRBD2. The trim removed 4 bases at V and 3 bases at J, leaving 9 bases unmatched. The CDR3 contains 16 residues. CDR1 and CDR2 from the germline V gene are LGHNT and FRNRAP.

The chain recombines TRBV7-9 with TRBJ1-4, with 8 bases aligning to TRBD1. CDR1 is SEHNR, CDR2 FQNEAQ, per germline (reference sequence). The V gene end was trimmed by 7 bases and the J gene end by 5 bases; junction bases not matched to a gene: 12. The CDR3 totals 16 residues. The CDR3 nucleotides read TGTGCCAGCACCCTACAGGGGGGGAGAGTGAATGAAAAACTGTTTTTT. Its translation is CASTLQGGRVNEKLFF.

J is TRBJ2-5 and V is TRBV5-4, with 14 positions matching TRBD2. This CDR3 is built from 18 residues. Germline V gene data show CDR1 as SGHNT and CDR2 as YYREEE (reference sequence). Trimming at V came to 4 bases and at J to 5 bases, leaving 13 bases not matched to a gene. CDR3 amino acids: CASSPGTSGRRGTETQYF. CDR3 nucleotide sequence: TGTGCCAGCAGCCCCGGGACTAGCGGGAGAAGGGGCACGGAGACCCAGTACTTC.

This clone was detected only a few times. The rearrangement joins TRBV27 to TRBJ2-7, with TRBD2 identical over 10 bases. The CDR3 is 14 residues long. The germline gives CDR1 MNHEY, CDR2 SMNVEV (reference sequence). V lost 8 bases to trimming and J lost 0 bases; unmatched junction nucleotides: 4. The CDR3 nucleotides are TGTGCCAGCGCAACTAGCGGGGTCTCCTACGAGCAGTACTTC. It encodes CASATSGVSYEQYF.

The chain joins TRBV6-1 to TRBJ1-2, with D possibly TRBD1 on 5 matching bases. CDR1 and CDR2 from the germline V gene are MNHNS and SASEGT. Trimming took off 3 bases at V and 8 bases at J, with 13 bases between the two ends. The CDR3 spans 13 residues. In DNA, the CDR3 is TGTGCCAGCAGTGAGTCGGCAGGGCGAGGCTACACCTTC. This encodes CASSESAGRGYTF.

The V call is TRBV9, the J call TRBJ2-3, with TRBD2 identical over 9 bases. Germline V lookup: CDR1 SGDLS, CDR2 YYNGEE. The ends lost 4 bases at V and 2 bases at J; junction bases unmatched: 8. CDR3 length equals 16 residues. The DNA for the CDR3 is TGTGCCAGCAGCACCCGGACTAGCGAGAACACAGATACGCAGTATTTT. Residues: CASSTRTSENTDTQYF.

The rearrangement links TRBV19 to TRBJ1-5, with no clear D. V lost 2 bases and J 2 bases, leaving 4 bases between the germline ends. In germline, CDR1 is LNHDA, CDR2 SQIVND (reference sequence). The CDR3 loop spans 13 amino acids. This chain's CDR3 is CASSIIRNQPQHF. The CDR3 bases are TGTGCCAGTAGTATAATACGCAATCAGCCCCAGCATTTT.

The rearrangement joins TRBV5-1 to TRBJ2-1; 10 bases map to TRBD2. Unmatched junction bases numbered 8, after V lost 7 bases and J lost 4 bases. Germline assignment: CDR1 SGHRS and CDR2 YFSETQ. CDR3 size: 15 residues. In DNA, the CDR3 is TGCGCCAGCGGAGGGAGTAGCGGGAGGTACAATGAGCAGTTCTTC. Protein: CASGGSSGRYNEQFF.

The chain links TRBV2 to TRBJ1-3; weak D call: TRBD1 (5 bases). This CDR3 region has 16 residues. The V and J ends lost 6 bases and 1 base respectively, with 16 bases between them. Germline values: CDR1 SNHLY, CDR2 FYNNEI. As DNA, the CDR3 is TGTGCCAGCAGCCCCTGGGGCGGGGGGTCTGGAAACACCATATATTTT. This translates into CASSPWGGGSGNTIYF.

The genes are TRBV6-1 and TRBJ1-1, with a weak D call TRBD1 (6 bases). The V end was cut by 4 bases, the J end by 6 bases, with 18 bases between. Germline assignment: CDR1 MNHNS and CDR2 SASEGT. The CDR3 sequence is 15 residues long. CDR3 loop: CASSGSGGRGPEAFF. CDR3 DNA: TGTGCCAGCAGTGGTTCGGGCGGCAGGGGACCTGAAGCTTTCTTT.

This rearrangement joins TRBV29-1 to TRBJ1-1; tentatively, D is TRBD1 (6 bases). Germline V gives CDR1 SQVTM, CDR2 ANQGSEA. V dropped 7 bases and J dropped 4 bases, with 19 bases sitting between them. The CDR3 has 14 amino acids. CDR3 DNA: TGCAGCGCATCGCGACAGGTACTCGGCACTGAAGCTTTCTTT. This sequence encodes CSASRQVLGTEAFF.

A single count supports this clone. The V call is TRBV6-6, the J call TRBJ1-3; D is ambiguous. Germline values: CDR1 MNHNY, CDR2 SVGAGI (reference sequence). V lost 8 bases to trimming and J lost 4 bases, with 15 bases between them. The CDR3 has 14 residues. This CDR3 reads CASVPSANGNTIYF. The CDR3 DNA sequence: TGTGCCAGCGTTCCGAGCGCGAACGGAAACACCATATATTTT.

This chain uses TRBV10-3 with TRBJ2-3, with 7 bases identical to TRBD1. The V segment lost 5 bases and the J segment 0 bases; nucleotides outside the gene matches: 5. Germline assignment: CDR1 ENHRY and CDR2 SYGVKD. The CDR3 has 15 residues. CDR3 sequence (DNA): TGTGCCATCAGTTACCGGGACAGTAGCACAGATACGCAGTATTTT. Protein: CAISYRDSSTDTQYF.

The chain links TRBV11-2 to TRBJ2-2; TRBD2 matches at 9 bases. V gave up 2 bases and J gave up 6 bases; unmatched junction bases: 4. Per germline, CDR1 SGHAT and CDR2 FQNNGV. The CDR3 runs 15 residues. The CDR3 nucleotides read TGTGCCAGCAGCTTAACAGCGGGAGGACCCGGGGAGCTGTTTTTT. Its protein is CASSLTAGGPGELFF.